The 28 T cell receptor beta chains reported below all come from one sample, sequenced in a study of vaccination effects on CD4 cells after COVID-19. Measured with immunoSEQ multiplex PCR; TCRdb has only the in-frame clones, and not every one. The sample carries about 48,000 clones, more than 65% recorded once. For these TCRs, the target antigens are not known. With more than nine days of culture completed, CD4+ T cells were isolated. The sequencing here drew on CD4+ T cells from PBMCs cultured without peptide, taken before COVID-19 vaccination. These receptors were obtained from a human donor who received a COVID-19 vaccine.

The V call is TRBV28, the J call TRBJ1-4; D is perhaps TRBD1 (5 bases). Germline values: CDR1 MDHEN, CDR2 SYDVKM. Deletions cut 7 bases from V and 0 bases from J, with 9 bases between. This CDR3 has 14 amino acids. The CDR3 protein is CASTGGATNEKLFF. CDR3 DNA: TGTGCCAGCACCGGGGGGGCAACTAATGAAAAACTGTTTTTT.

The chain uses TRBV6-1 and TRBJ1-2, with 7 bases identical to TRBD1. The CDR3 has 14 amino acids. Germline values: CDR1 MNHNS, CDR2 SASEGT. After removal of 2 bases from V and 6 bases from J, the junction contained 6 bases not matched to a gene. CDR3 region: CASSEMRGPHGYTF. The CDR3 nucleotides read TGTGCCAGCAGTGAAATGAGGGGGCCCCATGGCTACACCTTC.

This clone has a handful of counts. V and J are TRBV6-4 and TRBJ2-3, with no clear D. The V and J ends lost 2 bases and 0 bases respectively, with 3 bases between them. CDR3 length equals 13 residues. Germline CDR1 MRHNA, CDR2 SNTAGT. The CDR3 nucleotides read TGTGCCAGCAGTGACACTAGCACAGATACGCAGTATTTT. Translating it yields CASSDTSTDTQYF.

Only a few counts were recorded for this clone. The rearrangement uses TRBV10-3 and TRBJ1-1; 10 positions agree with TRBD1. This CDR3 spans 16 amino acids. Germline V gene sequence: CDR1 ENHRY, CDR2 SYGVKD. V trimming: 5 bases; J trimming: 4 bases; junction bases outside the gene matches: 10. CDR3 bases: TGTGCCATCAGTCGCCCTGGGACAGGGGCGGGCACTGAAGCTTTCTTT. It encodes CAISRPGTGAGTEAFF.

This CDR3 is CASSRAVAGDTDTQYF. The CDR3 DNA follows: TGTGCCAGCAGCCGCGCGGTAGCGGGGGACACAGATACGCAGTATTTT. This chain links TRBV7-9 with TRBJ2-3; 9 nucleotides align to TRBD2. V trimming: 5 bases; J trimming: 2 bases; junction bases outside the gene matches: 8. The CDR3 covers 16 residues. The germline V gene has CDR1 SEHNR and CDR2 FQNEAQ (reference sequence).

This clone was recorded a few times. The V and J genes are TRBV5-1 and TRBJ1-1, with D perhaps TRBD1 (6 bases). The CDR3 runs to 16 residues. Germline values: CDR1 SGHRS, CDR2 YFSETQ. V shed 4 bases and J shed 0 bases, with 16 bases lying between them. The CDR3 here is CASSLGSGGMNTEAFF. CDR3 coding DNA: TGCGCCAGCAGCCTTGGTTCGGGGGGCATGAACACTGAAGCTTTCTTT.

This chain uses TRBV30 with TRBJ1-1; tentative D call: TRBD1 (6 bases). The CDR3 consists of 11 residues. Germline loops: CDR1 GTSNPN, CDR2 SVGIG (reference sequence). V was cut by 4 bases and J by 9 bases, with 12 bases left in between. The CDR3 sequence: CAWKRGWKAFF. DNA of the CDR3: TGTGCCTGGAAAAGGGGGTGGAAAGCTTTCTTT.

This clone occurred a few times. The gene calls are TRBV7-9 and TRBJ2-5; D gene uncertain. CDR1 and CDR2 from the germline V gene are SEHNR and FQNEAQ (reference sequence). This CDR3 has 14 residues. The germline V and J ends were trimmed by 1 base and 2 bases, with 8 bases remaining between them. The CDR3 is CASSLVGTQETQYF. For the CDR3, the DNA is TGTGCCAGCAGCTTAGTAGGCACTCAAGAGACCCAGTACTTC.

The V gene is TRBV15, the J gene TRBJ1-2; D not certain. V lost 0 bases and J 2 bases, leaving 10 bases between the germline ends. The V gene's germline CDR1 is LNHNV and CDR2 YYDKDF (reference sequence). The CDR3 length is 15 residues. The CDR3 sequence: CATSRERGRNYGYTF. Here the CDR3 DNA reads TGTGCCACCAGCAGAGAGCGGGGAAGGAACTATGGCTACACCTTC.

The V gene is TRBV5-1, the J gene TRBJ2-3; D gene unclear. V lost 1 base to trimming and J lost 0 bases, with 15 bases between them. The CDR3 is made up of 17 amino acids. The germline V gene encodes CDR1 SGHRS and CDR2 YFSETQ. The CDR3 region has the DNA TGCGCCAGCAGCTTGAATTCCCCCGCGGCTAGCACAGATACGCAGTATTTT. This gives the protein CASSLNSPAASTDTQYF.

This chain connects TRBV5-1 to TRBJ2-1, with TRBD1 matching over 8 bases. V lost 2 bases and J lost 3; bases outside the gene matches: 7. The CDR3 has 16 residues. CDR1 SGHRS and CDR2 YFSETQ come from the germline V gene. The CDR3, as DNA: TGCGCCAGCAGCTTAGGACAGGGCTCGATCTACAATGAGCAGTTCTTC. It specifies CASSLGQGSIYNEQFF. The variable domain in full, completed from reference TRBV5-1 and TRBJ2-1, reads KAGVTQTPRYLIKTRGQQVTLSCSPISGHRSVSWYQQTPGQGLQFLFEYFSETQRNKGNFPGRFSGRQFSNSRSEMNVSTLELGDSALYLCASSLGQGSIYNEQFFGPGTRLTVL.

This sequence joins TRBV29-1 and TRBJ1-2; maybe TRBD1 (5 bases). V was cut by 7 bases and J by 4 bases, with 13 bases left in between. This CDR3 spans 12 amino acids. CDR1 is SQVTM and CDR2 is ANQGSEA in the germline V gene. In DNA form, the CDR3 reads TGCAGCGATTCGCAGGGCGGCTATGGCTACACCTTC. This encodes CSDSQGGYGYTF.

This clone occurred once. The chain joins TRBV4-2 to TRBJ1-2, with unresolved D. The CDR3 covers 14 residues. CDR1 and CDR2 (germline): LGHNA, YNFKEQ. Trimming left V 0 bases short and J 0 bases short, with 5 bases between. This CDR3 reads CASSQDRANYGYTF. Written as DNA, the CDR3 is TGTGCCAGCAGCCAAGATAGAGCTAACTATGGCTACACCTTC.

The chain has TRBV19 and TRBJ1-6; D possibly corresponds to TRBD1 (6 bases). The length of the CDR3 is 14 residues. Germline V gene data show CDR1 as LNHDA and CDR2 as SQIVND (reference sequence). Trimming left V 2 bases short and J 6 bases short, with 8 bases between. The CDR3 reads CASSISGVNSPLHF. CDR3 DNA: TGTGCCAGTAGTATATCAGGGGTTAATTCACCCCTCCACTTT.

This chain uses TRBV2 with TRBJ2-2; 8 bases agree with TRBD1. The CDR3 loop spans 15 amino acids. The junction had 6 bases not matched to a gene; V was cut back by 4 bases and J by 5 bases. Looked up from germline, CDR1 is SNHLY and CDR2 is FYNNEI. The CDR3 bases are TGTGCCAGCAGTGGTTTCCGACAGGGGACCGGGGAGCTGTTTTTT. It specifies CASSGFRQGTGELFF. The complete variable domain, with remaining parts taken from reference TRBV2 and TRBJ2-2, reads EPEVTQTPSHQVTQMGQEVILRCVPISNHLYFYWYRQILGQKVEFLVSFYNNEISEKSEIFDDQFSVERPDGSNFTLKIRSTKLEDSAMYFCASSGFRQGTGELFFGEGSRLTVL.

J is TRBJ2-1 and V is TRBV12-3 or TRBV12-4; D might be TRBD2 (5 bases). The CDR3 consists of 12 residues. Trimming took off 8 bases at V and 7 bases at J, with 12 bases between the two ends. CDR3 nucleotides: TGTGCCAGCGGAACGGCGGGTAATGAGCAGTTCTTC. Protein sequence: CASGTAGNEQFF.

The chain's CDR3 is CASSTLHGQGGGEAFF. DNA of the CDR3: TGTGCCAGTAGTACCCTCCACGGACAGGGTGGTGGTGAAGCTTTCTTT. The chain is built from TRBV19 and TRBJ1-1; TRBD1 aligns across 8 bases. Unmatched junction bases numbered 14, after V lost 4 bases and J lost 7 bases. Per germline, CDR1 LNHDA and CDR2 SQIVND (reference sequence). The CDR3 loop spans 16 amino acids.

This chain joins TRBV5-1 and TRBJ2-2; 10 nucleotides align to TRBD2. J was trimmed by 5 bases and V by 3 bases; bases with no gene match: 7. This CDR3 is built from 16 residues. CDR1 is SGHRS and CDR2 is YFSETQ in the germline V gene. The CDR3 DNA follows: TGCGCCAGCAGCTCGAGCGGGAGGGCGAGTACCGGGGAGCTGTTTTTT. Translating gives CASSSSGRASTGELFF.

This rearrangement joins TRBV12-3 or TRBV12-4 to TRBJ1-2; D remains ambiguous. Trimming removed 5 bases at V and 4 bases at J, with 11 bases between. The CDR3 has 13 residues. CDR3 DNA: TGTGCCAGCAGTCCCTTCCGATCCTATGGCTACACCTTC. This codes for CASSPFRSYGYTF.

V is TRBV10-3 and J is TRBJ1-2; possible D gene TRBD1, 5 bases. V gave up 0 bases and J gave up 8 bases, with 10 bases separating them. Per germline, CDR1 ENHRY and CDR2 SYGVKD. The CDR3 has 13 amino acids. CDR3 loop: CAISESGGAGYTF. The DNA for the CDR3 is TGTGCCATCAGTGAGTCGGGGGGAGCGGGCTACACCTTC.

This clone occurred once. This rearrangement joins TRBV6-5 to TRBJ1-5; D gene uncertain. V was clipped by 7 bases and J by 1 base, with 5 bases between them. The CDR3 spans 12 residues. The germline V gene has CDR1 MNHEY and CDR2 SVGAGI. CDR3 nucleotide sequence: TGTGCCAGCAATCCGAGCAATCAGCCCCAGCATTTT. Its translation is CASNPSNQPQHF.

The V gene is TRBV19, the J gene TRBJ1-5; TRBD1 is a possible D gene (5 bases). V was cut by 7 bases and J by 7 bases, with 14 bases left in between. Germline values: CDR1 LNHDA, CDR2 SQIVND (reference sequence). The CDR3 contains 13 residues. The CDR3 reads CASNGGRVQPQHF. In DNA, the CDR3 is TGTGCCAGTAACGGGGGGAGGGTGCAGCCCCAGCATTTT.

The rearrangement joins TRBV7-2 to TRBJ1-2; TRBD1 aligns across 10 bases. The CDR3 is made up of 15 amino acids. CDR1 and CDR2 from the germline V gene are SGHTA and FQGNSA. With V trimmed by 3 bases and J by 3 bases, 4 bases remained unmatched. Here the CDR3 DNA reads TGTGCCAGCAGCTTGACAGGGGGCGCGGACTATGGCTACACCTTC. It yields the protein CASSLTGGADYGYTF.

The gene calls are TRBV5-1 and TRBJ1-2, with 9 bases fitting TRBD1. The ends lost 5 bases at V and 1 base at J; junction bases unmatched: 6. This CDR3 spans 15 amino acids. Germline CDR1 reads SGHRS; CDR2 reads YFSETQ. The CDR3 nucleotides read TGCGCCAGCAGGACAGGGGGTCTCCTTAACTATGGCTACACCTTC. Its translation is CASRTGGLLNYGYTF.

The chain couples TRBV7-9 to TRBJ2-1; perhaps D is TRBD1 or TRBD2 (5 bases each). V was cut by 2 bases and J by 5 bases, with 16 bases left in between. There are 16 residues in the CDR3. Germline lookup yields CDR1 SEHNR and CDR2 FQNEAQ (reference sequence). CDR3 DNA sequence: TGTGCCAGCAGCTTAATTCTTTGGGGGAGCAACAATGAGCAGTTCTTC. Translating it yields CASSLILWGSNNEQFF.

The chain is built from TRBV7-2 and TRBJ2-5; TRBD2 might be the D (5 bases). The CDR3 has 14 amino acids. In germline, CDR1 is SGHTA, CDR2 FQGNSA. Trimming shortened V by 5 bases and J by 5 bases, and 15 bases separated the two germline ends. The CDR3 coding sequence is TGTGCCAGCAGCCCTGAGGGCCCGGGGGAGACCCAGTACTTC. Translated, it gives CASSPEGPGETQYF.

The chain carries TRBV9 and TRBJ2-1, with 11 bases fitting TRBD2. The CDR3 is 15 amino acids. Germline values: CDR1 SGDLS, CDR2 YYNGEE. The trim removed 0 bases at V and 10 bases at J, leaving 6 bases unmatched. DNA of the CDR3: TGTGCCAGCAGCGTAGATCCCGTAGCGGGAGGGGAGCAGTTCTTC. It specifies CASSVDPVAGGEQFF. The full variable domain, rest sourced from reference TRBV9 and TRBJ2-1, is DSGVTQTPKHLITATGQRVTLRCSPRSGDLSVYWYQQSLDQGLQFLIQYYNGEERAKGNILERFSAQQFPDLHSELNLSSLELGDSALYFCASSVDPVAGGEQFFGPGTRLTVL.

The gene calls are TRBV7-9 and TRBJ1-2, with D maybe TRBD1 (5 bases). CDR1 SEHNR and CDR2 FQNEAQ come from the germline V gene (reference sequence). This CDR3 comprises 12 residues. Trimming cost V 3 bases and J 4 bases, with 6 bases left between them. The chain's CDR3 is CASSFDSYGYTF. The CDR3 nucleotides are TGTGCCAGCAGCTTTGACAGCTATGGCTACACCTTC.